The clone carrying this T cell receptor (beta chain) was detected many times. Its target is unknown. The germline V gene has CDR1 SGHAT and CDR2 FQNNGV. This CDR3 comprises 15 residues. The V end was cut by 5 bases, the J end by 1 base, with 14 bases between. TCRdb itself ran the RT-PCR reads through MiXCR, one entry per CDR3 protein. Here the sample spans about 520,000 distinct CDR3 sequences, roughly 7.9% being singletons. The data are from a study of response to subunit inactivated influenza vaccine. Findings and caveats of the study: The authors put forward the suggestion that each seasonal influenza vaccination may bring in only a limited number of new T cells.

This receptor was obtained from a man aged 50-75 years who received an inactivated influenza vaccine. The rearrangement uses TRBV11-2 and TRBJ1-1, with D hard to call. The sequences come from PBMCs from blood, collected less than 30 months after vaccination. The CDR3 DNA reads TGTGCCAGCAGCCCCGCGGGCAAAAGGAACACTGAAGCTTTCTTT. Amino acid sequence: CASSPAGKRNTEAFF.